This T cell receptor (beta chain) originates from a study of long-term antiretroviral therapy in people with HIV. As concerns this clone: Its antigen is unknown.

Inclusion required at least two post-ART and at least one pre-ART PBMC samples. Whole-study findings and limits: The data indicate that diversity increased after ART but remained below transplant donor controls.

The libraries were made with immunoSEQ v3.0 at survey level. Produced via immunoSEQ multiplex PCR; TCRdb's table is partial and in-frame only. The table shows 20,000 to 30,000 clones, with around three quarters occurring only once. The CDR3 sequence is 16 residues long. The ends lost 1 base at V and 7 bases at J; junction bases unmatched: 13. Germline V lookup: CDR1 GTSNPN, CDR2 SVGIG (reference sequence). The V gene is TRBV30, the J gene TRBJ1-2; 9 bases line up with TRBD1. This clonotype was sampled from a woman in her thirties or forties with HIV. The sequencing used unsorted PBMCs, collected 1.2 years after starting antiretroviral therapy. CDR3 sequence (DNA): TGTGCCTGGAGTGCCCGGACAGGGGCCCTGAGGGGTGGCTACACCTTC. Protein product: CAWSARTGALRGGYTF.